The 27 T cell receptor beta chains below come from one sample, sequenced in a study of OX40 agonist ivuxolimab in advanced cancers. The library was made by the immunoSEQ multiplex PCR assay. TCRdb provides this immuneACCESS table in a form limited to in-frame rearrangements. Some clones are lacking; in checked studies, under half of them reflect an unresolved V gene, and why the rest are absent is not known. The sample contains about 36,000 clones, around 80% of them found a single time. The biggest ten clones account for around 10% of the sample. Material: CD4+ or CD8+ T cells sorted from blood, obtained in a trial of the OX40 agonist ivuxolimab. The receptors derive from an adult with an advanced solid tumor such as melanoma, head and neck, liver or kidney cancer.

The rearrangement uses TRBV15 and TRBJ1-3; D gene unclear. Per germline, CDR1 LNHNV and CDR2 YYDKDF (reference sequence). V lost 3 bases, J lost 0 bases, and 9 bases lay in between. This CDR3 has 15 amino acids. CDR3 DNA: TGTGCCACCAGCAGTGGGCGACTCTCTGGAAACACCATATATTTT. Its translation: CATSSGRLSGNTIYF.

This sequence joins TRBV10-3 and TRBJ2-3; TRBD2 matches 10 bases. The germline V gene has CDR1 ENHRY and CDR2 SYGVKD. CDR3 length equals 19 residues. V dropped 0 bases and J dropped 0; count of bases not matched to a gene: 9. The CDR3 here is CAISESRTSGDTSTDTQYF. CDR3 DNA sequence: TGTGCCATCAGTGAGTCGAGAACTAGCGGGGATACTAGCACAGATACGCAGTATTTT.

V usage is TRBV5-1 and J usage is TRBJ1-5; D perhaps matches TRBD1 (5 bases). Germline lookup yields CDR1 SGHRS and CDR2 YFSETQ. This CDR3 is built from 15 residues. The V end lost 0 bases, the J end lost 3 bases, and 10 bases lay between the germline ends. This CDR3 is CASSLAGSFNQPQHF. For the CDR3, the DNA is TGCGCCAGCAGCTTGGCAGGGTCATTCAATCAGCCCCAGCATTTT.

This clone was counted a few times. The V gene is TRBV13, the J gene TRBJ1-5; D is possibly TRBD1 (6 bases). This CDR3 spans 16 amino acids. Deletions cut 4 bases from V and 2 bases from J, with 15 bases between. Germline assignment: CDR1 PRHDT and CDR2 FYEKMQ (reference sequence). The CDR3 region has the DNA TGTGCCAGCAGCTCCTCTAGGGGGTTACGCAATCAGCCCCAGCATTTT. Its protein product is CASSSSRGLRNQPQHF. Filled out from reference TRBV13 and TRBJ1-5, the complete variable domain reads AAGVIQSPRHLIKEKRETATLKCYPIPRHDTVYWYQQGPGQDPQFLISFYEKMQSDKGSIPDRFSAQQFSDYHSELNMSSLELGDSALYFCASSSSRGLRNQPQHFGDGTRLSIL.

This chain links TRBV27 with TRBJ1-5, with TRBD1 as a possible D gene (5 bases). Trimming stripped 3 bases from V and 7 bases from J, with 13 bases between. Germline V gene sequence: CDR1 MNHEY, CDR2 SMNVEV (reference sequence). The CDR3 is made up of 14 amino acids. The CDR3 loop reads CASSFGGIGQPQHF. CDR3 coding DNA: TGTGCCAGCAGTTTCGGGGGAATTGGGCAGCCCCAGCATTTT.

The CDR3 spells CASSEATTGHEQFF. The DNA for the CDR3 is TGTGCCAGCAGTGAAGCCACGACAGGTCATGAGCAGTTCTTC. The chain links TRBV6-1 to TRBJ2-1, with D perhaps TRBD1 (6 bases). The CDR3 consists of 14 residues. Trimming left V 0 bases short and J 8 bases short, with 11 bases between. Per germline, CDR1 MNHNS and CDR2 SASEGT.

In this sample, this clone turned up a few times. V usage is TRBV7-9 and J usage is TRBJ1-6; no reliable D call. Germline V gene sequence: CDR1 SEHNR, CDR2 FQNEAQ (reference sequence). V was pared by 0 bases and J by 14 bases, with 5 bases between. The CDR3 loop spans 11 amino acids. CDR3 in amino acids: CASSLATTLHF. The CDR3 region has the DNA TGTGCCAGCAGCTTAGCAACCACCCTCCACTTT. Filled out from reference TRBV7-9 and TRBJ1-6, the complete variable domain reads DTGVSQNPRHKITKRGQNVTFRCDPISEHNRLYWYRQTLGQGPEFLTYFQNEAQLEKSRLLSDRFSAERPKGSFSTLEIQRTEQGDSAMYLCASSLATTLHFGNGTRLTVT.

V and J are TRBV19 and TRBJ2-2, with 8 bases matching TRBD1. From germline, CDR1 is LNHDA and CDR2 SQIVND (reference sequence). The trim removed 3 bases at V and 4 bases at J, leaving 4 bases unmatched. CDR3 length equals 15 residues. The CDR3 nucleotides read TGTGCCAGTAGTATTTCAGGGGGCCTCACCGGGGAGCTGTTTTTT. Its translation is CASSISGGLTGELFF.

CDR3: CASSEQGHAGTQYF. The DNA of the CDR3 is TGTGCCAGCAGTGAACAGGGTCACGCCGGGACCCAGTACTTC. The V gene is TRBV2, the J gene TRBJ2-5; possible D gene TRBD1, 5 bases. Germline V gives CDR1 SNHLY, CDR2 FYNNEI. V lost 2 bases to trimming and J lost 7 bases, with 14 bases between them. This CDR3 is built from 14 residues. Full variable domain (remainder filled in from reference TRBV2 and TRBJ2-5): EPEVTQTPSHQVTQMGQEVILRCVPISNHLYFYWYRQILGQKVEFLVSFYNNEISEKSEIFDDQFSVERPDGSNFTLKIRSTKLEDSAMYFCASSEQGHAGTQYFGPGTRLLVL.

V is TRBV19 and J is TRBJ1-2; D unresolved. The germline V gene has CDR1 LNHDA and CDR2 SQIVND (reference sequence). This CDR3 has 14 amino acids. V was cut by 9 bases and J by 2 bases, with 16 bases left in between. Here the CDR3 DNA reads TGTGCCAGCGCTCGAGAACAGACAAACTATGGCTACACCTTC. This encodes CASAREQTNYGYTF.

The chain links TRBV27 to TRBJ1-2; weak D call: TRBD1 (5 bases). CDR1 and CDR2 from the germline V gene are MNHEY and SMNVEV (reference sequence). V was clipped by 5 bases and J by 8 bases, with 15 bases between them. The CDR3 runs to 13 residues. CDR3 nucleotides: TGTGCCAGCAGTCCTTCACAGGTCAGCGGCTACACCTTC. This translates into CASSPSQVSGYTF.

The chain recombines TRBV10-3 with TRBJ2-3, with 12 bases matching TRBD2. The V gene's germline CDR1 is ENHRY and CDR2 SYGVKD. There are 15 residues in the CDR3. The junction had 4 bases not matched to a gene; V was cut back by 6 bases and J by 3 bases. The CDR3 is CAIRTSGGPTDTQYF. The CDR3 DNA is TGTGCCATCAGAACTAGCGGGGGGCCTACAGATACGCAGTATTTT.

The chain uses TRBV6-5 and TRBJ2-5; the D gene is possibly TRBD2 (5 bases). The better agreement between TRBJ2-7 and the DNA end casts doubt on the J call. The CDR3 consists of 13 residues. From germline, CDR1 is MNHEY and CDR2 SVGAGI. CDR3 in amino acids: CASSEGRIYEQYF. In DNA, the CDR3 is TGTGCCAGCAGCGAGGGCAGGATCTACGAGCAGTACTTC.

The rearrangement links TRBV9 to TRBJ1-2; 7 bases fit TRBD1. CDR1 and CDR2 (germline): SGDLS, YYNGEE. Trimming removed 1 base from V and 1 base from J; junction bases left unmatched: 7. This CDR3 has 16 residues. The CDR3 reads CASSVPRQGVNYGYTF. The CDR3 DNA reads TGTGCCAGCAGCGTACCCCGACAGGGCGTTAACTATGGCTACACCTTC.

The chain employs TRBV4-1 and TRBJ1-5; D might be TRBD1 (5 bases). Germline-derived CDR1 and CDR2 are MGHRA and YSYEKL. V lost 0 bases and J lost 3, with 12 bases in between. CDR3 length: 16 amino acids. CDR3 coding DNA: TGCGCCAGCAGCCAAGATTCGAGGGGACCCAATCAGCCCCAGCATTTT. Protein sequence: CASSQDSRGPNQPQHF.

This clone was seen a handful of times. The chain carries TRBV2 and TRBJ2-7; TRBD2 might be the D (6 bases). The CDR3 spans 13 residues. V lost 6 bases to trimming and J lost 7 bases, with 16 bases between them. Germline CDR1 reads SNHLY; CDR2 reads FYNNEI. For the CDR3, the DNA is TGTGCCAGCAGGGGGGACTCTAGCTGGGAGCAGTACTTC. This codes for CASRGDSSWEQYF.

The gene calls are TRBV7-3 and TRBJ1-1; TRBD1 agrees at 8 bases. The CDR3 is 14 residues long. Germline trimming cut 5 bases from V and 1 base from J; bases unmatched to any gene: 3. Germline CDR1 reads SGHTA; CDR2 reads FQGTGA. This chain's CDR3 is CASSPGGWNTEAFF. The CDR3 DNA follows: TGTGCCAGCAGCCCAGGGGGCTGGAACACTGAAGCTTTCTTT.

CDR3 nucleotide sequence: TGTGCCAGCAGTTTGCCTGGGACAGGGGAGAACAATGAGCAGTTCTTC. Its translation is CASSLPGTGENNEQFF. The chain couples TRBV28 to TRBJ2-1; TRBD1 agrees at 10 bases. This CDR3 region has 16 residues. CDR1 and CDR2 (germline): MDHEN, SYDVKM. The V gene end was trimmed by 3 bases and the J gene end by 5 bases; junction bases not matched to a gene: 7.

This chain joins TRBV29-1 and TRBJ2-2; TRBD2 aligns across 11 bases. The CDR3 contains 16 residues. Germline V gives CDR1 SQVTM, CDR2 ANQGSEA. V gave up 4 bases and J gave up 8 bases; unmatched junction bases: 12. DNA of the CDR3: TGCAGCGTTGGGGCTGATAGACTAGCGGGATTGGGGGAGCTGTTTTTT. Translating gives CSVGADRLAGLGELFF.

V and J are TRBV5-4 and TRBJ1-3, with D uncertain. CDR1 SGHNT and CDR2 YYREEE come from the germline V gene (reference sequence). Trimming stripped 3 bases from V and 8 bases from J, with 18 bases between. There are 15 residues in the CDR3. In nucleotides, the CDR3 is TGTGCCAGCAGCTGGAGGTCCGGCAGCGGTGACACCATATATTTT. It codes for CASSWRSGSGDTIYF.

The chain links TRBV7-2 to TRBJ2-2; TRBD2 matches at 8 bases. Trimming cost V 4 bases and J 4 bases; bases outside gene matches: 5. Germline V gene sequence: CDR1 SGHTA, CDR2 FQGNSA. This CDR3 has 15 residues. The CDR3 bases are TGTGCCAGCAGCTCCTATCGGGGGGGCACCGGGGAGCTGTTTTTT. Its translation is CASSSYRGGTGELFF.

This chain connects TRBV28 to TRBJ1-6; TRBD1 is a possible D gene (6 bases). V shed 6 bases and J shed 9 bases, with 15 bases lying between them. This CDR3 comprises 14 residues. The germline V gene encodes CDR1 MDHEN and CDR2 SYDVKM. The CDR3 region is CASRGQLVLSPLHF. In nucleotides, the CDR3 is TGTGCCAGCAGAGGACAGCTGGTCCTTTCACCCCTCCACTTT.

V and J are TRBV27 and TRBJ1-3; a possible D gene is TRBD1 (5 bases). Germline V gives CDR1 MNHEY, CDR2 SMNVEV (reference sequence). CDR3 length: 16 amino acids. The V gene lost 3 bases and the J gene lost 3 bases, with 15 bases spanning the gap. CDR3 in DNA: TGTGCCAGCAGTTTCTCGGGGCAGGGCTATGGAAACACCATATATTTT. Encoded protein: CASSFSGQGYGNTIYF.

This CDR3 reads CASSYGGINTGELFF. In DNA form, the CDR3 reads TGTGCCAGCAGTTACGGGGGGATCAACACCGGGGAGCTGTTTTTT. The chain carries TRBV6-5 and TRBJ2-2; tentatively, D is TRBD2 (6 bases). The CDR3 spans 15 residues. V lost 2 bases, J lost 2 bases, and 9 bases lay in between. Per germline, CDR1 MNHEY and CDR2 SVGAGI.

The chain is built from TRBV7-9 and TRBJ1-1, with 9 bases lining up with TRBD1. Germline V CDR1 and CDR2: SEHNR, FQNEAQ (reference sequence). This CDR3 has 17 residues. J lost 0 bases, V lost 1 base, and 6 bases had no gene match. This CDR3 reads CASSLGSYRGLNTEAFF. The CDR3 DNA reads as TGTGCCAGCAGCTTAGGAAGTTACAGGGGGCTGAACACTGAAGCTTTCTTT.

This clone came up a few times. J is TRBJ1-5 and V is TRBV2; possibly TRBD1 for D (5 bases). The CDR3 has 13 amino acids. V was cut by 5 bases and J by 4 bases, with 9 bases left in between. CDR1 and CDR2 from the germline V gene are SNHLY and FYNNEI. For the CDR3, the DNA is TGTGCCAGCAGTTTCAGGGAGAATCAGCCCCAGCATTTT. Translating it yields CASSFRENQPQHF.

The chain couples TRBV15 to TRBJ1-5; 9 nucleotides line up with TRBD1. CDR3 length: 17 residues. Germline V lookup: CDR1 LNHNV, CDR2 YYDKDF (reference sequence). Trimming removed 2 bases from V and 6 bases from J; junction bases left unmatched: 11. The CDR3 nucleotides are TGTGCCACCAGCAGACCCGGAGGGACAGGGCTTCCTCAGCCCCAGCATTTT. Translation gives CATSRPGGTGLPQPQHF.